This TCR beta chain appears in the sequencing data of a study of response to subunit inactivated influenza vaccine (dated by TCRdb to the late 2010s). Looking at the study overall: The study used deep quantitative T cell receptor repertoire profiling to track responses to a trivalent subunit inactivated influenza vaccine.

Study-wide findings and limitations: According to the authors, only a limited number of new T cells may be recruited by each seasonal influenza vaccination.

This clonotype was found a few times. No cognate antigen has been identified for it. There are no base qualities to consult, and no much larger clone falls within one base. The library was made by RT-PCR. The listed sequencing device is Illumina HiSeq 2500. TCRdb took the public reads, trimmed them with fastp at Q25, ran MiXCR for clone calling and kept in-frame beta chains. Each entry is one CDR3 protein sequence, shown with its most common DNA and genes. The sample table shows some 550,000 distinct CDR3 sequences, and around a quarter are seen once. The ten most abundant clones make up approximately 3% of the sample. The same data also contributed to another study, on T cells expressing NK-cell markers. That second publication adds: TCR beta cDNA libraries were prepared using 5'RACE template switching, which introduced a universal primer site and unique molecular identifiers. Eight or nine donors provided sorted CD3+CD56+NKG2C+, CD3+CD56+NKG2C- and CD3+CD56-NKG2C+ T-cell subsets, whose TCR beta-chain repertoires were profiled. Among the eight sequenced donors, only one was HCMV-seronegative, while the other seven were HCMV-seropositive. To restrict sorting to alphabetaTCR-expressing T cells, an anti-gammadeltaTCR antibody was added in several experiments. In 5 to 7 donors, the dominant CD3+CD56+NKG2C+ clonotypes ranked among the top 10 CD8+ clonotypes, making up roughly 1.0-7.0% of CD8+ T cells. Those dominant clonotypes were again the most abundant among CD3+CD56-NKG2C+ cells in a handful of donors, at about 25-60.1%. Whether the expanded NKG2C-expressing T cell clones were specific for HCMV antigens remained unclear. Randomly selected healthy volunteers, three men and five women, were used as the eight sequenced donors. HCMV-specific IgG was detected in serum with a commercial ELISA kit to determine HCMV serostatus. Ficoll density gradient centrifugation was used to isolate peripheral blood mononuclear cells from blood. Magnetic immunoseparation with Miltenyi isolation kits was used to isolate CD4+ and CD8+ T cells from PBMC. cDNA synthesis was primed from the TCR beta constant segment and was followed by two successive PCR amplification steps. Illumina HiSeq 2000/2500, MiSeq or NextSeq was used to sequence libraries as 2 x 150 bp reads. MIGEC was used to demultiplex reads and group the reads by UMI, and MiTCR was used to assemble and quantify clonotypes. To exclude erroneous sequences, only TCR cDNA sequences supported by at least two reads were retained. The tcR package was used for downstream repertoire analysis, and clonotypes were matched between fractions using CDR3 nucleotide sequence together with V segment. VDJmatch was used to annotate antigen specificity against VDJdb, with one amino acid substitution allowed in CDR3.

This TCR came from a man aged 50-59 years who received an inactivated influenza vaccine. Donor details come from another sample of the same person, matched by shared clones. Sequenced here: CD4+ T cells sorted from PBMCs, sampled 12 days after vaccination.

The CDR3 region reads CSATSGLAGLYEQYF. The DNA sequence is given as TGCAGTGCTACCTCCGGGCTAGCGGGACTCTACGAGCAGTACTTC. The chain couples TRBV20-1 to TRBJ2-7, and 9 junction bases match TRBD2. The germline V gene (reference sequence) supplies CDR1 DFQATT and CDR2 SNEGSKA. Spanning cysteine to phenylalanine, the CDR3 consists of 15 amino acids. Only CDR3 DNA is held: 45 bases, read in frame from base 1. Trimming removed 4 bases from V and 3 bases from J; the gene matches leave 10 bases unexplained.